These 23 T cell receptor beta chains originate from one sample sequenced in a study of blood T cell repertoires in COVID-19. Method: immunoSEQ multiplex PCR; TCRdb's copy keeps in-frame clones and lacks some. The sample has about 270,000 clones, 88% seen once. Sequenced input: peripheral blood. The receptors come from a man in his 60s who had recovered from COVID-19.

This clone was seen just once. The chain recombines TRBV30 with TRBJ1-6; D is undetermined. In germline, CDR1 is GTSNPN, CDR2 SVGIG (reference sequence). Trimming left V 2 bases short and J 2 bases short, with 7 bases between. The CDR3 consists of 14 residues. This chain's CDR3 is CAWSMSTYNSPLHF. CDR3 coding DNA: TGTGCCTGGAGTATGTCAACCTATAATTCACCCCTCCACTTT.

This rearrangement joins TRBV12-5 to TRBJ2-2, with D uncertain. The CDR3 length is 16 residues. Trimming pared 1 base from V and 0 bases from J, leaving 9 bases between. The V gene's germline CDR1 is LGHNT and CDR2 FRNRAP. The CDR3 coding sequence is TGTGCTAGTGGTTTGGACAGCTCTGCGAACACCGGGGAGCTGTTTTTT. As protein: CASGLDSSANTGELFF.

This chain links TRBV6-4 with TRBJ1-1; weak D call: TRBD1 (5 bases). Trimming left V 6 bases short and J 4 bases short, with 15 bases between. CDR3 size: 14 residues. Germline lookup yields CDR1 MRHNA and CDR2 SNTAGT. The chain's CDR3 is CASRGRGDSTEAFF. The CDR3 nucleotides read TGTGCCAGCAGAGGACGGGGGGATTCCACTGAAGCTTTCTTT.

This chain links TRBV2 with TRBJ2-7; the match to TRBD1 covers 9 bases. The ends lost 2 bases at V and 7 bases at J; junction bases unmatched: 9. The CDR3 length is 15 residues. Germline V gene sequence: CDR1 SNHLY, CDR2 FYNNEI. Here the CDR3 DNA reads TGTGCCAGCAGTGAAAAGGGGACAGGGTTCGGGGAGCAGTACTTC. Its translation is CASSEKGTGFGEQYF.

The chain links TRBV6-5 to TRBJ2-7; possible D gene TRBD1, 6 bases. Per germline, CDR1 MNHEY and CDR2 SVGAGI. Trimming removed 8 bases at V and 2 bases at J, with 16 bases between. The CDR3 has 14 residues. CDR3 coding DNA: TGTGCCAGCGGGGGCGGACTTCCCCCCTACGAGCAGTACTTC. Protein product: CASGGGLPPYEQYF.

The gene calls are TRBV5-1 and TRBJ1-4; D possibly corresponds to TRBD1 (5 bases). CDR1 is SGHRS, CDR2 YFSETQ, per germline. The ends were cut back, 1 base at V and 5 bases at J, with 15 bases in the middle. The CDR3 is made up of 16 amino acids. The CDR3 spells CASSLSAGTSNEKLFF. As DNA, the CDR3 is TGCGCCAGCAGCTTGTCGGCCGGGACTAGCAATGAAAAACTGTTTTTT.

V and J are TRBV2 and TRBJ1-6; D remains unclear. This CDR3 is built from 16 residues. Trimming removed 5 bases at V and 10 bases at J, with 21 bases between. Germline CDR1 and CDR2: SNHLY and FYNNEI. The CDR3 region is CASSQQGPDFWSPLHF. The DNA for the CDR3 is TGTGCCAGCAGTCAACAAGGACCGGACTTTTGGTCACCCCTCCACTTT.

The rearrangement links TRBV6-5 to TRBJ1-3; TRBD1 might be the D (6 bases). The CDR3 length is 14 residues. Looked up from germline, CDR1 is MNHEY and CDR2 is SVGAGI. Trimming stripped 11 bases from V and 4 bases from J, with 18 bases between. The CDR3 protein is CAGRPGGLGNTIYF. The CDR3, as DNA: TGTGCCGGTCGTCCGGGGGGGCTAGGAAACACCATATATTTT.

The chain joins TRBV19 to TRBJ1-5, with D tentatively TRBD1 (5 bases). This CDR3 is 13 amino acids long. CDR1 is LNHDA, CDR2 SQIVND, per germline (reference sequence). V lost 5 bases, J lost 4 bases, and 9 bases lay in between. CDR3 coding DNA: TGTGCCAGTAGTTTGCAGGGAAATCAGCCCCAGCATTTT. Residues: CASSLQGNQPQHF.

The chain recombines TRBV11-2 with TRBJ1-6; 7 bases are a match to TRBD1. With 5 bases clipped from V and 6 bases from J, the junction kept 4 bases outside the gene matches. Germline CDR1 and CDR2: SGHAT and FQNNGV. The CDR3 is 14 residues long. The CDR3, as DNA: TGTGCCAGCAGCCGGGACAGAACTAATTCACCCCTCCACTTT. This translates into CASSRDRTNSPLHF.

This chain joins TRBV5-6 and TRBJ1-2, with TRBD1 identical over 10 bases. The CDR3 length is 16 residues. V trimming: 6 bases; J trimming: 7 bases; junction bases outside the gene matches: 15. CDR1 and CDR2 from the germline V gene are SGHDT and YYEEEE. The CDR3 nucleotides read TGTGCCAGCACCCCGACAGGGGGCAGGTCGAGTGGTGGCTACACCTTC. Protein: CASTPTGGRSSGGYTF.

This chain links TRBV19 with TRBJ2-5, with 7 bases identical to TRBD2. The CDR3 runs to 13 residues. The trim removed 5 bases at V and 7 bases at J, leaving 7 bases unmatched. Germline V gene data show CDR1 as LNHDA and CDR2 as SQIVND (reference sequence). The CDR3, as DNA: TGTGCCAGTAGTCCCCGGGGAGGGGCGACCCAGTACTTC. It specifies CASSPRGGATQYF.

The V call is TRBV9, the J call TRBJ1-4; tentatively, D is TRBD1 (6 bases). V dropped 3 bases and J dropped 4 bases, with 10 bases sitting between them. Germline-derived CDR1 and CDR2 are SGDLS and YYNGEE. CDR3 length equals 14 residues. The DNA of the CDR3 is TGTGCCAGCAGCGAACGACAGGTTAATGAAAAACTGTTTTTT. Translation: CASSERQVNEKLFF.

This clone was counted a few times. This chain joins TRBV7-2 and TRBJ2-7, with 8 bases aligning to TRBD2. In germline, CDR1 is SGHTA, CDR2 FQGNSA. This CDR3 spans 18 amino acids. J lost 5 bases, V lost 2 bases, and 17 bases had no gene match. The chain's CDR3 is CASSLQPPGLGATDEQYF. For the CDR3, the DNA is TGTGCCAGCAGCTTACAGCCCCCGGGACTAGGGGCGACGGACGAGCAGTACTTC.

The chain has TRBV29-1 and TRBJ1-2; no clear D. The V end lost 4 bases, the J end lost 5 bases, and 14 bases lay between the germline ends. Germline V CDR1 and CDR2: SQVTM, ANQGSEA. The CDR3 runs 13 residues. The CDR3 nucleotides are TGCAGCGTTGGAGCCCCTCTATCGTATGGCTACACCTTC. It encodes CSVGAPLSYGYTF.

The rearrangement uses TRBV7-9 and TRBJ2-4, with D possibly being TRBD1 (6 bases). Germline V gene lookup returns CDR1 SEHNR and CDR2 FQNEAQ (reference sequence). V lost 0 bases and J lost 1, with 16 bases in between. This CDR3 spans 18 amino acids. The CDR3 DNA reads as TGTGCCAGCAGCTTAGCGGGACAAAAATCGGGGGCCAAAAACATTCAGTACTTC. Protein sequence: CASSLAGQKSGAKNIQYF.

There are a few counts of this clone. This chain connects TRBV3-1 (or the pseudogene TRBV3-2) to TRBJ2-5, with TRBD2 matching over 10 bases. The V gene's germline CDR1 is LGHDT and CDR2 YNNKEL (reference sequence). V shed 0 bases and J 5 bases; nucleotides not matched to a gene: 15. The CDR3 is 19 residues long. The CDR3 DNA sequence: TGTGCCAGCAGCCAAGACAAGGTAGCGGGGGGACAATTAATCGAGACCCAGTACTTC. This encodes CASSQDKVAGGQLIETQYF.

This clone was seen a few times. This sequence joins TRBV6-1 and TRBJ1-6, with 9 bases that match TRBD1. J was trimmed by 7 bases and V by 3 bases; bases with no gene match: 4. Germline V gene data show CDR1 as MNHNS and CDR2 as SASEGT. The CDR3 covers 15 residues. As DNA, the CDR3 is TGTGCCAGCAGTGACAGGACAGGGGCCAATTCACCCCTCCACTTT. Translation gives CASSDRTGANSPLHF.

This rearrangement joins TRBV9 to TRBJ1-2; D may be TRBD1 (5 bases). The V gene's germline CDR1 is SGDLS and CDR2 YYNGEE. The V gene lost 3 bases and the J gene lost 4 bases, with 16 bases spanning the gap. The CDR3 totals 15 residues. The CDR3 DNA reads TGTGCCAGCAGCGGAACCTTCAGGGAGGGCTATGGCTACACCTTC. This sequence encodes CASSGTFREGYGYTF.

This rearrangement joins TRBV5-1 to TRBJ2-7; a possible D gene is TRBD1 (6 bases). Trimming left V 1 base short and J 0 bases short, with 11 bases between. This CDR3 region has 15 residues. Germline CDR1 SGHRS, CDR2 YFSETQ. CDR3 sequence: CASSLTADSSYEQYF. The CDR3 DNA reads as TGCGCCAGCAGCTTGACAGCGGACAGCTCCTACGAGCAGTACTTC.

The CDR3 coding sequence is TGCGCCAGCAGCTTGAATCCGGGGGGCCCCTACGAGCAGTACTTC. It specifies CASSLNPGGPYEQYF. The chain combines TRBV5-1 with TRBJ2-7; D may be TRBD2 (7 bases). The CDR3 spans 15 residues. V dropped 1 base and J dropped 2 bases, with 13 bases sitting between them. Germline CDR1 reads SGHRS; CDR2 reads YFSETQ.

The rearrangement links TRBV27 to TRBJ2-7, with TRBD2 as a possible D gene (6 bases). The CDR3 has 14 amino acids. With 6 bases removed from V and 2 bases from J, the gap between germline ends came to 14 bases. The germline V gene encodes CDR1 MNHEY and CDR2 SMNVEV (reference sequence). The CDR3 reads CASSRRERTYEQYF. Here the CDR3 DNA reads TGTGCCAGCAGCAGGAGGGAGCGGACCTACGAGCAGTACTTC.

About this clone: In the same sample, other DNA sequences code for this CDR3. The V and J genes are TRBV18 and TRBJ1-2; the match to TRBD1 covers 9 bases. Germline loops: CDR1 KGHSH, CDR2 LQKENI. Trimming at V came to 3 bases and at J to 2 bases, leaving 4 bases not matched to a gene. The CDR3 spans 15 residues. The CDR3 is CASSPGQGANYGYTF. CDR3 DNA: TGTGCCAGCTCACCGGGACAGGGAGCCAACTATGGCTACACCTTC. The whole variable domain, filled in from reference TRBV18 and TRBJ1-2, reads NAGVMQNPRHLVRRRGQEARLRCSPMKGHSHVYWYRQLPEEGLKFMVYLQKENIIDESGMPKERFSAEFPKEGPSILRIQQVVRGDSAAYFCASSPGQGANYGYTFGSGTRLTVV.